These 27 T cell receptor beta chains came from one sample sequenced in a study of tumor and adjacent non-tumor tissue in lung cancer. A modified ARM-PCR protocol with three rounds of nested PCR amplified TCRbeta. TCRdb called the multiplex PCR reads again in MiXCR, with one record for every CDR3 protein. The sample includes almost 75,000 distinct CDR3 sequences, about two thirds seen only once; the top ten take about a quarter. RNA was extracted from bulk tissue without any cell sorting. This non-tumor lung sample came from over 3 cm beyond the tumor edge. The sample was distant non-tumor lung tissue. These receptors all come from a woman between 50 and 59 years old with non-small cell lung cancer.

As to this clonotype: This could be a read error, since a much larger clone is one nucleotide away. The CDR3 DNA reads as TGTGGCAGCAGCCCTATTGGGCAGAACCAAGAGACCCAGTACTTC. Protein product: CGSSPIGQNQETQYF. J is TRBJ2-5 and V is TRBV6-2 or TRBV6-3; D ambiguous. The germline V gene encodes CDR1 MNHEY and CDR2 SVGEGT. The CDR3 consists of 15 residues.

The chain links TRBV6-1 to TRBJ1-5; weak D call: TRBD1 (6 bases). The germline gives CDR1 MNHNS, CDR2 SASEGT. CDR3 length: 19 residues. The CDR3 DNA reads TGTGGCATTCAGTCGACGACAGGTTCCCTGGGGGCTAGCAATCAGCCCCAGCATTTT. It encodes CGIQSTTGSLGASNQPQHF.

On this clonotype itself: This may be a read error, as it is one base from a much larger clone. This chain connects TRBV29-1 to TRBJ2-3; 9 nucleotides align to TRBD2. Trimming took 5 bases from V and 1 from J; bases not matched to a gene: 4. Per the germline V gene, CDR1 is SQVTM and CDR2 is ANQGSEA. The CDR3 has 14 amino acids. The CDR3, as DNA: TGCAGCGTTATTAGCGGGGGCCGCACAGATACGCAGTATTTT. Residues: CSVISGGRTDTQYF.

Remarks on this clonotype: Since a much larger clone is just one base distant, this may be a read error. This sequence joins TRBV6-1 and TRBJ2-5; possible D gene TRBD2, 6 bases. Germline V gives CDR1 MNHNS, CDR2 SASEGT. The CDR3 extends over 12 amino acids. The V end lost 9 bases, the J end lost 9 bases, and 17 bases lay between the germline ends. The CDR3 here is CASHLGGEAQYF. CDR3 nucleotides: TGTGCCAGTCACCTGGGAGGCGAGGCCCAGTACTTC.

To note about this clonotype: One end of the junction is discordant with germline, which a read error may explain. V gene TRBV4-2 combines with J gene TRBJ1-4; 7 bases agree with TRBD1. Germline CDR1 is LGHNA and CDR2 is YNFKEQ. The CDR3 has 18 amino acids. Here the CDR3 reads CASSPHEQGDSFNEKLLF. CDR3 in DNA: TGTGCCAGCAGCCCCCACGAGCAGGGGGACAGTTTTAATGAAAAACTGCTTTTT.

The V gene is TRBV30, the J gene TRBJ1-5, with 10 bases identical to TRBD1. V lost 4 bases and J lost 0; bases outside the gene matches: 6. The germline V gene has CDR1 GTSNPN and CDR2 SVGIG (reference sequence). The CDR3 runs 16 residues. This CDR3 is CAWKGQGELSNQPQHF. The DNA of the CDR3 is TGTGCCTGGAAAGGACAGGGGGAACTTAGCAATCAGCCCCAGCATTTT.

Comment on this clonotype: This may be a read error: a much more frequent sequence differs by one nucleotide. The chain has TRBV5-4 and TRBJ2-7; the D gene could be TRBD1 or TRBD2 (5 bases each). Trimming stripped 3 bases from V and 3 bases from J, with 13 bases between. Germline CDR1 is SGHNT and CDR2 is YYREEE (reference sequence). There are 14 residues in the CDR3. CDR3 amino acids: CASSWDGGSYEQYF. For the CDR3, the DNA is TGTGCCAGCAGCTGGGACGGCGGTAGCTACGAGCAGTACTTC.

Comments on this clonotype: The junction does not match germline at one end; this may be a read error. The chain joins TRBV11-2 to TRBJ2-2; D remains ambiguous. CDR1 and CDR2 (germline): SGHAT, FQNNGV. The CDR3 extends over 14 amino acids. DNA for the CDR3: TGTGCCAGCAGCTTGGGTTTGAACGCCGGAGAGCTGTTTTTT. Protein sequence: CASSLGLNAGELFF.

The chain has TRBV11-2 and TRBJ1-5, with a tentative D call TRBD1 (5 bases). Germline V gene sequence: CDR1 SGHAT, CDR2 FQNNGV. The V gene lost 1 base and the J gene lost 8 bases, with 15 bases spanning the gap. The CDR3 length is 15 residues. This CDR3 is CASSLGGRGDEPQHF. CDR3 nucleotide sequence: TGTGCCAGCAGCTTAGGGGGCCGAGGCGATGAGCCCCAGCATTTT.

The chain couples TRBV20-1 to TRBJ2-1; perhaps D is TRBD1 or TRBD2 (5 bases each). CDR3 length equals 15 residues. V lost 0 bases, J lost 2 bases, and 11 bases lay in between. From germline, CDR1 is DFQATT and CDR2 SNEGSKA (reference sequence). This CDR3 is CSARDGTSAYNEQFF. The CDR3 nucleotides read TGCAGTGCTAGAGATGGGACCAGCGCCTACAATGAGCAGTTCTTC.

As regards this clonotype: The junction departs from the called germline gene at one end, perhaps through a read error. This chain joins TRBV11-2 and TRBJ2-7, with TRBD2 as a possible D gene (6 bases). Germline V gene lookup returns CDR1 SGHAT and CDR2 FQNNGV. This CDR3 spans 13 amino acids. As DNA, the CDR3 is TGTGTCAGCCGCTTAGCGGCTGGGTACGAGCTGTACTTC. Its translation is CVSRLAAGYELYF.

A note on this clonotype: The junction shows a germline mismatch at one end, possibly a read error. The chain employs TRBV7-8 and TRBJ2-1; D remains ambiguous. Germline CDR1 and CDR2: SGHVS and FQNEAQ. This CDR3 comprises 15 residues. CDR3 protein: CVSSLDYSSYNEQFF. In DNA form, the CDR3 reads TGTGTCAGCAGCTTAGATTACAGTTCCTACAATGAGCAGTTCTTC.

Concerning this clonotype itself: At one boundary the junction diverges from the germline segment, which might be a read error. The chain links TRBV6-5 to TRBJ2-1; D may be TRBD2 (5 bases). The CDR3 is made up of 15 amino acids. Germline V lookup: CDR1 MNHEY, CDR2 SVGAGI. The CDR3 bases are TGTGCCAGCAGTAACTCCCAGAGGGTGTGGAGTGAGCAGTTCTTC. This sequence encodes CASSNSQRVWSEQFF.

A note on this clonotype: A single base separates this from a much larger clone, so it may be a read error. CDR3 nucleotides: TGTGACAGCAGCCGAGGGTCCTCCTTTTACGAGCAGTACTTC. It encodes CDSSRGSSFYEQYF. The chain carries TRBV6-6 and TRBJ2-7; tentative D call: TRBD2 (5 bases). The length of the CDR3 is 14 residues. CDR1 MNHNY and CDR2 SVGAGI come from the germline V gene (reference sequence).

A word on this clonotype: One base away lies a much larger clone, so this may be a sequencing read error. The V gene is TRBV11-2, the J gene TRBJ2-7; 8 nucleotides match TRBD1. The CDR3 has 14 amino acids. Germline CDR1 reads SGHAT; CDR2 reads FQNNGV. The CDR3 DNA reads as TGTTCCAGCAGCTTGCAGGGGGCGCGGAACGAGCAGTACTTC. Amino acid sequence: CSSSLQGARNEQYF.

The J gene is TRBJ2-1, the V gene TRBV4-1; the D gene is possibly TRBD2 (6 bases). V was clipped by 1 base and J by 11 bases, with 21 bases between them. CDR1 is MGHRA and CDR2 is YSYEKL in the germline V gene. The CDR3 is 16 amino acids. CDR3 coding DNA: TGCGCCAGCAGCCAAGGGAATAGCGGACCTTACGATAAGCAGTTCTTC. Its protein is CASSQGNSGPYDKQFF.

The rearrangement links TRBV6-2 or TRBV6-3 to TRBJ2-1; a possible D gene is TRBD2 (5 bases). The CDR3 totals 14 residues. Trimming took off 9 bases at V and 5 bases at J, with 17 bases between the two ends. Per the germline V gene, CDR1 is MNHEY and CDR2 is SVGEGT. The DNA of the CDR3 is TGTGCCAGAAGGCCTGGAGGTACTAACAATGAGCAGTTCTTC. This gives the protein CARRPGGTNNEQFF.

A note on this clonotype: A read error may produce the germline difference seen at one junction end. The genes are TRBV11-2 and TRBJ2-7; TRBD2 aligns across 7 bases. The CDR3 loop spans 15 amino acids. Germline CDR1 SGHAT, CDR2 FQNNGV. CDR3 sequence: CASNLGLRGIYEQYF. CDR3 bases: TGTGCCAGCAACTTAGGTCTGCGGGGGATATACGAGCAGTACTTC.

As regards this clonotype: This could be a read error, since a much larger clone is one nucleotide away. The V gene is TRBV5-1, the J gene TRBJ2-3; D not resolved. The end of the DNA aligns better with TRBJ1-5, so the J call may be wrong. The germline V gene encodes CDR1 SGHRS and CDR2 YFSETQ. This CDR3 is 14 amino acids long. CDR3 protein: CASSLSDSTDTQHF. The CDR3 DNA follows: TGCGCCAGCAGCCTCAGTGACTCCACAGATACGCAGCATTTT.

The V call is TRBV7-9, the J call TRBJ2-6; 10 bases agree with TRBD2. The CDR3 totals 18 residues. Trimming at V came to 4 bases and at J to 2 bases, leaving 8 bases not matched to a gene. CDR1 and CDR2 from the germline V gene are SEHNR and FQNEAQ (reference sequence). CDR3 sequence reads: CASSSPGLAFPGANVLTF. The CDR3 nucleotides are TGTGCCAGCAGCTCCCCGGGACTAGCGTTTCCTGGGGCCAACGTCCTGACTTTC.

In regard to this clonotype: A much larger clonotype is one base distant, so this may be a read error. The chain recombines TRBV11-2 with TRBJ2-3, with no clear D. Per the germline V gene, CDR1 is SGHAT and CDR2 is FQNNGV. The CDR3 length is 11 residues. The CDR3 DNA reads TGTGCCAGCAGCTTTATTTATACGCAGTGTTTT. Its translation is CASSFIYTQCF.

Comments on this clonotype: A single base separates this from a much larger clone, so it may be a read error. The V call is TRBV12-3 or TRBV12-4, the J call TRBJ2-2; D gene unclear. The CDR3 has 13 residues. Here the CDR3 reads CACRLSLGGELFF. DNA for the CDR3: TGTGCCTGCAGACTTAGCCTGGGCGGGGAGCTGTTTTTT.

The chain combines TRBV6-6 with TRBJ2-7, with 7 bases lining up with TRBD1. This CDR3 spans 12 amino acids. V lost 7 bases to trimming and J lost 10 bases; unmatched junction nucleotides: 10. The germline CDR1 and CDR2 sequences are MNHNY and SVGAGI (reference sequence). The CDR3 coding sequence is TGTGCCAGCAATTTACAGGGGCGCGATCAGTACTTC. Translated, it gives CASNLQGRDQYF.

In its sample, this clonotype was seen many times. The chain is built from TRBV20-1 and TRBJ1-1, with a tentative D call TRBD1 (6 bases). Trimming stripped 1 base from V and 1 base from J, with 13 bases between. Per the germline V gene, CDR1 is DFQATT and CDR2 is SNEGSKA (reference sequence). CDR3 length equals 15 residues. The CDR3 loop is CSARVRGHPNTEAFF. The CDR3, as DNA: TGCAGTGCTAGAGTCCGGGGGCACCCGAACACTGAAGCTTTCTTT.

Concerning this clonotype: The conserved closing phenylalanine or tryptophan is absent in this CDR3, likely reflecting a read error. J is TRBJ1-5 and V is TRBV20-1; 7 bases are a match to TRBD1. Germline assignment: CDR1 DFQATT and CDR2 SNEGSKA (reference sequence). After removal of 8 bases from V and 1 base from J, the junction contained 8 bases not matched to a gene. The CDR3 runs to 14 residues. The CDR3 loop is CSPKKTGSNQPQHL. The DNA of the CDR3 is TGCAGTCCTAAGAAGACAGGGAGCAATCAGCCCCAGCATCTT.

The CDR3 region is CASSKTGLGTSGGDTQYF. The CDR3 DNA sequence: TGCGCCAGCAGCAAGACAGGGCTTGGGACTAGCGGGGGAGATACGCAGTATTTT. The chain links TRBV5-1 to TRBJ2-3; TRBD2 matches 14 bases. Germline CDR1 SGHRS, CDR2 YFSETQ. The ends lost 4 bases at V and 5 bases at J; junction bases unmatched: 12. This CDR3 contains 18 residues. Together with reference TRBV5-1 and TRBJ2-3, the CDR3 gives the full variable domain: KAGVTQTPRYLIKTRGQQVTLSCSPISGHRSVSWYQQTPGQGLQFLFEYFSETQRNKGNFPGRFSGRQFSNSRSEMNVSTLELGDSALYLCASSKTGLGTSGGDTQYFGPGTRLTVL.

To note about this clonotype: The conserved closing phenylalanine or tryptophan is absent in this CDR3, likely reflecting a read error. This chain joins TRBV20-1 and TRBJ2-5; 10 bases map to TRBD2. V dropped 7 bases and J dropped 0; count of bases not matched to a gene: 5. Germline CDR1 and CDR2: DFQATT and SNEGSKA (reference sequence). This CDR3 is 14 amino acids long. The CDR3 DNA sequence: TGCAGTGGTCTGGGACTAGCGCACCAAGAGACCCAGTACCTG. It specifies CSGLGLAHQETQYL.